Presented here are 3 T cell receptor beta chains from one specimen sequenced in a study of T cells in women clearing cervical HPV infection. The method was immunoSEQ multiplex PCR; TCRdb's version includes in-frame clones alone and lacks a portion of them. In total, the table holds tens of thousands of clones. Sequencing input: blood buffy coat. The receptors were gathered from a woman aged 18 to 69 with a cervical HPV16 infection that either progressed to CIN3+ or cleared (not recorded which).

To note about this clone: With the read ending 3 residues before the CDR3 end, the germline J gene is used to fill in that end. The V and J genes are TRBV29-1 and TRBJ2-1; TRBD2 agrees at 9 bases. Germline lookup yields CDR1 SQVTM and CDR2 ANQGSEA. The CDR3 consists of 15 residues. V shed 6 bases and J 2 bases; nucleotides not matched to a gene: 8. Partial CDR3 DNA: TGCAGCGTCGGGAGTACTAGCGGGCCCTACAATGAG. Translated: CSVGSTSGPYNE. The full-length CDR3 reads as CSVGSTSGPYNEQFF.

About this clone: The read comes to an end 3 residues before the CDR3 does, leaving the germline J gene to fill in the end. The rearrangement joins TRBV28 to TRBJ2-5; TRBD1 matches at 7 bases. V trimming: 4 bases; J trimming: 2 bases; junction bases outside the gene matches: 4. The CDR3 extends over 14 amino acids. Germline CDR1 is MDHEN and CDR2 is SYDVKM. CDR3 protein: CASSSPGQQETQYF. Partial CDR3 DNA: TGTGCCAGCAGTTCTCCGGGACAGCAAGAGACC.

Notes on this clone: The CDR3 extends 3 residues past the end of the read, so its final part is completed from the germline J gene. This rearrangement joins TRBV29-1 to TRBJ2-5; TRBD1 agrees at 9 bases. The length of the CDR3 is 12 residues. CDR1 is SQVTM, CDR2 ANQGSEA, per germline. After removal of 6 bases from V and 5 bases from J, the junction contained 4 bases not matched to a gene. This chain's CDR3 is CSVGQGGETQYF. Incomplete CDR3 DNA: TGCAGCGTGGGACAGGGAGGGGAGACC.